These 26 T cell receptor beta chains were all obtained from the same sample, sequenced in a study of OX40 agonist ivuxolimab in advanced cancers. The library came from the immunoSEQ multiplex PCR assay. What TCRdb holds here is the immuneACCESS table cut down to in-frame rearrangements. Part of the clones is not present; checked against another copy, under half of the missing clones reflect an unresolved V gene, and the others are unexplained. Counted in this sample were tens of thousands of clones; roughly 82% of them appeared once. The biggest ten clones account for 5% to 7.5% of the sample. The source was CD4+ or CD8+ T cells sorted from blood, collected in a trial of the OX40 agonist ivuxolimab. These receptors all stem from an adult with an advanced solid tumor such as melanoma, head and neck, liver or kidney cancer.

The chain joins TRBV7-2 to TRBJ2-2; TRBD2 matches 11 bases. The CDR3 spans 16 residues. The ends lost 3 bases at V and 5 bases at J; junction bases unmatched: 5. Germline V gives CDR1 SGHTA, CDR2 FQGNSA. Written as DNA, the CDR3 is TGTGCCAGCAGCTTCCGACTAGCGGGGAAAACCGGGGAGCTGTTTTTT. Protein: CASSFRLAGKTGELFF.

The rearrangement joins TRBV18 to TRBJ2-5; D might be TRBD1 (5 bases). V was cut by 4 bases and J by 1 base, with 19 bases left in between. The CDR3 sequence is 17 residues long. Per the germline V gene, CDR1 is KGHSH and CDR2 is LQKENI. The CDR3 bases are TGTGCCAGCTCACGAACCCGATTCAAGGACATCCAAGAGACCCAGTACTTC. This codes for CASSRTRFKDIQETQYF.

The chain carries TRBV7-3 and TRBJ2-1; D might be TRBD2 (5 bases). This CDR3 is built from 15 residues. Trimming shortened V by 8 bases and J by 0 bases, and 14 bases separated the two germline ends. CDR1 is SGHTA and CDR2 is FQGTGA in the germline V gene. The CDR3, as DNA: TGTGCCAGCTCTCGGGGTGAAAGCTCCTACAATGAGCAGTTCTTC. It yields the protein CASSRGESSYNEQFF.

A few counts support this clone. This chain connects TRBV5-1 to TRBJ1-6, with TRBD1 matching over 8 bases. CDR1 SGHRS and CDR2 YFSETQ come from the germline V gene. After removal of 4 bases from V and 9 bases from J, the junction contained 6 bases not matched to a gene. CDR3 length: 14 residues. CDR3 sequence: CASSGQGGISPLHF. In nucleotides, the CDR3 is TGCGCCAGCAGCGGACAGGGAGGGATTTCACCCCTCCACTTT.

CDR3 amino acids: CASSLGGGADTQYF. As DNA, the CDR3 is TGTGCCAGCAGCTTGGGTGGGGGGGCAGATACGCAGTATTTT. The chain employs TRBV5-4 and TRBJ2-3, with 7 bases fitting TRBD2. Germline-derived CDR1 and CDR2 are SGHNT and YYREEE (reference sequence). The CDR3 loop spans 14 amino acids. Trimming cost V 0 bases and J 4 bases; bases outside gene matches: 2.

This clone was recorded a few times. The rearrangement links TRBV28 to TRBJ2-7; 10 nucleotides match TRBD1. Germline V gene sequence: CDR1 MDHEN, CDR2 SYDVKM. This CDR3 comprises 16 residues. V shed 2 bases, J shed 5 bases, and the junction held 9 bases outside the gene matches. The CDR3 DNA reads TGTGCCAGCAGTTTACCCTCCGGGACAGGGGTCCACGAGCAGTACTTC. Translating gives CASSLPSGTGVHEQYF.

The chain employs TRBV29-1 and TRBJ1-5; D not resolved. The germline CDR1 and CDR2 sequences are SQVTM and ANQGSEA. This CDR3 is 13 amino acids long. Trimming removed 5 bases at V and 1 base at J, with 9 bases between. CDR3 loop: CSVWTGSNQPQHF. DNA for the CDR3: TGCAGCGTTTGGACGGGGAGCAATCAGCCCCAGCATTTT.

V usage is TRBV5-4 and J usage is TRBJ1-2; 7 bases map to TRBD1. CDR1 and CDR2 (germline): SGHNT, YYREEE (reference sequence). The J segment lost 1 base and the V segment lost 5 bases, leaving 8 bases of the junction unmatched. The CDR3 is made up of 15 amino acids. CDR3 sequence: CASRGGQSRNYGYTF. CDR3 nucleotides: TGTGCCAGCAGGGGGGGACAGAGTCGTAACTATGGCTACACCTTC.

The chain combines TRBV21-1 with TRBJ2-2; TRBD1, as called in the table, went unchecked against the DNA. TRBV21-1 is annotated as a pseudogene. The CDR3 is 15 residues long. The CDR3, as DNA: TGTGCCAGCAGCAAGGACAGCTTGAACACCGGGGAGCTGTTTTTT. Translation gives CASSKDSLNTGELFF.

The chain recombines TRBV19 with TRBJ2-1; the match to TRBD1 covers 7 bases. Germline-derived CDR1 and CDR2 are LNHDA and SQIVND (reference sequence). With V trimmed by 5 bases and J by 3 bases, 10 bases remained unmatched. The CDR3 sequence is 16 residues long. The CDR3, as DNA: TGTGCCAGTAGTTCCTCCCCGGGACAGAGCTACAATGAGCAGTTCTTC. It codes for CASSSSPGQSYNEQFF.

The rearrangement uses TRBV27 and TRBJ1-4, with a weak D call TRBD1 (5 bases). V lost 7 bases and J lost 3, with 15 bases in between. Per the germline V gene, CDR1 is MNHEY and CDR2 is SMNVEV (reference sequence). This CDR3 is 15 amino acids long. CDR3 in DNA: TGTGCCAGCATCCTAGGCGGGGACCCTAATGAAAAACTGTTTTTT. The encoded protein is CASILGGDPNEKLFF.

The chain combines TRBV11-2 with TRBJ2-1, with 12 bases that match TRBD2. From germline, CDR1 is SGHAT and CDR2 FQNNGV. The CDR3 sequence is 16 residues long. With 5 bases clipped from V and 4 bases from J, the junction kept 6 bases outside the gene matches. For the CDR3, the DNA is TGTGCCAGCAGCCCTAGACTAGCGGGAGTGTACAATGAGCAGTTCTTC. Its translation: CASSPRLAGVYNEQFF.

V usage is TRBV5-1 and J usage is TRBJ2-1; 9 bases align to TRBD2. The CDR3 is 17 residues long. The germline gives CDR1 SGHRS, CDR2 YFSETQ. V lost 3 bases, J lost 6 bases, and 13 bases stayed unmatched. This chain's CDR3 is CASSSKLAGRPGNEQFF. Written as DNA, the CDR3 is TGCGCCAGCAGCTCTAAACTAGCGGGCCGACCAGGCAATGAGCAGTTCTTC.

The chain has TRBV6-1 and TRBJ1-1; TRBD1 matches 7 bases. CDR1 is MNHNS and CDR2 is SASEGT in the germline V gene. Trimming removed 8 bases from V and 11 bases from J; junction bases left unmatched: 11. CDR3 size: 12 residues. CDR3 DNA sequence: TGTGCCAGCTATCCCGGGACAGCGAGGGCTTTCTTT. Protein: CASYPGTARAFF.

CDR3 nucleotide sequence: TGTGCCTGGAGGCCGACAGGACGGGATGAAAAACTGTTTTTT. Translating it yields CAWRPTGRDEKLFF. The rearrangement links TRBV30 to TRBJ1-4, with D possibly matching TRBD1 (6 bases). This CDR3 has 14 residues. V gave up 3 bases and J gave up 6 bases, with 14 bases separating them. CDR1 and CDR2 from the germline V gene are GTSNPN and SVGIG (reference sequence).

The chain has TRBV18 and TRBJ2-7, with D tentatively TRBD1 or TRBD2 (5 bases each). CDR1 and CDR2 (germline): KGHSH, LQKENI. V gave up 3 bases and J gave up 0 bases, with 9 bases separating them. The CDR3 spans 14 residues. CDR3 bases: TGTGCCAGCTCACCCGGGACGGCCTCCTACGAGCAGTACTTC. Protein product: CASSPGTASYEQYF.

This chain connects TRBV6-6 to TRBJ2-7; 11 nucleotides agree with TRBD2. This CDR3 is 15 amino acids long. Trimming at V came to 4 bases and at J to 5 bases, leaving 7 bases not matched to a gene. Per the germline V gene, CDR1 is MNHNY and CDR2 is SVGAGI (reference sequence). Here the CDR3 reads CASSSLTSGSHEQYF. The CDR3 DNA reads as TGTGCCAGCAGTTCCCTCACTAGCGGGAGCCACGAGCAGTACTTC.

The J gene is TRBJ2-7, the V gene TRBV4-1; tentatively, D is TRBD1 (7 bases). Germline lookup yields CDR1 MGHRA and CDR2 YSYEKL. Deletions cut 4 bases from V and 7 bases from J, with 14 bases between. The length of the CDR3 is 13 residues. Here the CDR3 DNA reads TGCGCCAGCAGCCTAGGGGGCGCGGGGGAGCAGTACTTC. Its translation: CASSLGGAGEQYF.

V and J are TRBV10-2 and TRBJ2-7, with D possibly TRBD1 on 5 matching bases. CDR3 length: 11 amino acids. Looked up from germline, CDR1 is WSHSY and CDR2 is SAAADI. V gave up 7 bases and J gave up 6 bases, with 10 bases separating them. The CDR3 DNA follows: TGCGCCAGCAAGGAAGGGGCCGAGCAGTACTTC. This encodes CASKEGAEQYF.

The chain combines TRBV7-2 with TRBJ2-1; possible D gene TRBD1, 6 bases. CDR1 is SGHTA, CDR2 FQGNSA, per germline. V was clipped by 5 bases and J by 0 bases, with 11 bases between them. The CDR3 loop spans 15 amino acids. The DNA for the CDR3 is TGTGCCAGCAGCGCCGGGACATCCTCCTACAATGAGCAGTTCTTC. Amino acids: CASSAGTSSYNEQFF.

The rearrangement links TRBV6-1 to TRBJ2-7; D could derive from TRBD1 or TRBD2 (5 bases each). The V and J ends lost 5 bases and 3 bases respectively, with 17 bases between them. This CDR3 comprises 15 residues. Germline CDR1 reads MNHNS; CDR2 reads SASEGT. CDR3: CASSSRDRLLYEQYF. CDR3 bases: TGTGCCAGCAGTAGCCGGGACCGACTCCTCTACGAGCAGTACTTC.

The V and J genes are TRBV6-5 and TRBJ2-2; D uncertain. V lost 6 bases, J lost 1 base, and 6 bases lay in between. Per germline, CDR1 MNHEY and CDR2 SVGAGI. CDR3 size: 13 residues. The DNA of the CDR3 is TGTGCCAGCAGAGCTGTGAACACCGGGGAGCTGTTTTTT. It is translated as CASRAVNTGELFF.

The chain combines TRBV30 with TRBJ2-1, with 8 bases matching TRBD2. This CDR3 has 14 amino acids. From germline, CDR1 is GTSNPN and CDR2 SVGIG (reference sequence). J lost 8 bases, V lost 2 bases, and 8 bases had no gene match. CDR3 DNA sequence: TGTGCCTGGAGTCCGGGACTAGGGGATGATGAGCAGTTCTTC. This sequence encodes CAWSPGLGDDEQFF.

This chain links TRBV19 with TRBJ2-2, with 10 bases fitting TRBD2. The CDR3 sequence is 18 residues long. V shed 6 bases and J 1 base; nucleotides not matched to a gene: 11. Germline CDR1 and CDR2: LNHDA and SQIVND (reference sequence). CDR3 sequence reads: CASSPRRVAGGNTGELFF. CDR3 in DNA: TGTGCCAGTAGCCCCCGGAGGGTAGCGGGAGGGAACACCGGGGAGCTGTTTTTT.

The chain has TRBV29-1 and TRBJ2-2; TRBD1 matches at 8 bases. Germline trimming cut 6 bases from V and 2 bases from J; bases unmatched to any gene: 5. CDR3 length: 14 amino acids. Germline CDR1 is SQVTM and CDR2 is ANQGSEA. CDR3 DNA: TGCAGCGTCCGATCAGGGGGCAACACCGGGGAGCTGTTTTTT. Protein: CSVRSGGNTGELFF.

The chain uses TRBV4-1 and TRBJ2-3; 7 nucleotides agree with TRBD1. This CDR3 region has 17 residues. The V gene's germline CDR1 is MGHRA and CDR2 YSYEKL. Trimming took 1 base from V and 3 from J; bases not matched to a gene: 10. The CDR3 sequence: CASSQAGGPERTDTQYF. CDR3 DNA: TGCGCCAGCAGCCAAGCAGGGGGACCCGAGAGGACAGATACGCAGTATTTT.